This T cell receptor (beta chain) was sequenced in a study of CD4 T cells in relation to SARS-CoV-2 and coronaviruses. Study-level information: After 10 to 11 days of antigen culture, PBMC TCR beta CDR3s were sequenced. Negative control cultures got HIV-1 Nef peptides or no peptide. Regarding the study as a whole: In roughly 65% of donors, memory CD4+ clonotypes crossrecognized SARS-CoV-2 and at least one common cold coronavirus spike.

The method was immunoSEQ multiplex PCR; TCRdb's version includes in-frame clones alone and lacks a portion of them. The sample has 9,500 to 13,000 clones, about 79% seen once. Points on this clone: Its specificity is unknown.

Unexposed donor CD4+ T cells date from about 2011-2018, before the COVID-19 pandemic. After less than 11 days of culture, CD4+ T cells were isolated. CDR1 is SGHAT and CDR2 is FQNNGV in the germline V gene. The CDR3 sequence is 14 residues long. Trimming stripped 1 base from V and 6 bases from J, with 13 bases between. Sequenced input: CD4+ T cells from PBMCs, cultured in vitro. The TCR comes from a human donor in good health. The gene calls are TRBV11-2 and TRBJ2-7; perhaps TRBD1 as D (6 bases). CDR3 residues: CASSLGLQGSEQYF. DNA of the CDR3: TGTGCCAGCAGCTTAGGCCTACAGGGTAGCGAGCAGTACTTC.